The 23 T cell receptor beta chains listed next were all sequenced from one sample in a study of blood T cell repertoires in COVID-19. Assay: immunoSEQ multiplex PCR; the TCRdb copy retains only in-frame clones and omits some. This table holds roughly 290,000 clones, 90% found once. The specimen sequenced was peripheral blood. Receptor source: a woman in her thirties with COVID-19, enrolled during active disease.

This chain joins TRBV24-1 and TRBJ1-5; TRBD1 aligns across 7 bases. CDR1 KGHDR and CDR2 SFDVKD come from the germline V gene. This CDR3 has 14 residues. The V and J ends lost 2 bases and 6 bases, in that order; junction bases with no gene match: 3. CDR3 nucleotide sequence: TGTGCCACCAGTGATTCAGGGGGAGGTCAGCCCCAGCATTTT. Its translation: CATSDSGGGQPQHF.

J is TRBJ2-1 and V is TRBV6-6; D unclear. Germline lookup yields CDR1 MNHNY and CDR2 SVGAGI (reference sequence). The ends were cut back, 7 bases at V and 2 bases at J, with 15 bases in the middle. The CDR3 covers 15 residues. Here the CDR3 DNA reads TGTGCCAGCACTAAGGTCGTGGGCCCCTACAATGAGCAGTTCTTC. Amino acid sequence: CASTKVVGPYNEQFF.

The chain uses TRBV18 and TRBJ1-2, with TRBD1 matching over 8 bases. Germline V gene data show CDR1 as KGHSH and CDR2 as LQKENI. The CDR3 is made up of 13 amino acids. With 5 bases clipped from V and 2 bases from J, the junction kept 1 base outside the gene matches. The chain's CDR3 is CASSRQGNYGYTF. The CDR3 region has the DNA TGTGCCAGCTCAAGACAGGGGAACTATGGCTACACCTTC.

This chain joins TRBV10-3 and TRBJ2-5, with 7 bases identical to TRBD2. The germline CDR1 and CDR2 sequences are ENHRY and SYGVKD. The CDR3 contains 13 residues. V gave up 8 bases and J gave up 2 bases; unmatched junction bases: 5. CDR3 sequence: CAIREALQETQYF. CDR3 coding DNA: TGTGCCATCCGGGAGGCGCTTCAAGAGACCCAGTACTTC.

The genes are TRBV5-6 and TRBJ2-7; TRBD1 is a possible D gene (5 bases). The CDR3 is 15 amino acids. Deletions cut 1 base from V and 1 base from J, with 12 bases between. The germline CDR1 and CDR2 sequences are SGHDT and YYEEEE. The CDR3 bases are TGTGCCAGCAGCTTGTGGCAGGGTTGGTCCTACGAGCAGTACTTC. Its protein product is CASSLWQGWSYEQYF.

This clone was recorded a few times. DNA of the CDR3: TGTGCCAGTAGTAAGGGGTCGAGGAGCAATCAGCCCCAGCATTTT. Protein: CASSKGSRSNQPQHF. The chain is built from TRBV19 and TRBJ1-5, with D possibly matching TRBD1 (5 bases). Trimming removed 4 bases at V and 1 base at J, with 11 bases between. This CDR3 contains 15 residues. Looked up from germline, CDR1 is LNHDA and CDR2 is SQIVND (reference sequence).

This chain joins TRBV6-5 and TRBJ2-7; 11 nucleotides align to TRBD1. Germline trimming cut 6 bases from V and 6 bases from J; bases unmatched to any gene: 7. CDR3 size: 14 residues. Germline lookup yields CDR1 MNHEY and CDR2 SVGAGI. The CDR3 bases are TGTGCCAGCAGCCGTGGACAGGGGGCAGGCGAGCAGTACTTC. This encodes CASSRGQGAGEQYF.

The rearrangement uses TRBV5-4 and TRBJ2-1; the match to TRBD2 covers 10 bases. Germline V gives CDR1 SGHNT, CDR2 YYREEE (reference sequence). With 0 bases clipped from V and 12 bases from J, the junction kept 3 bases outside the gene matches. The CDR3 runs to 13 residues. The CDR3 sequence is CASSLEASGRQFF. DNA of the CDR3: TGTGCCAGCAGCTTGGAGGCTAGCGGGAGGCAGTTCTTC.

This clone was seen more than once but under ten times. The genes are TRBV2 and TRBJ2-7; D is possibly TRBD1 (6 bases). V was cut by 5 bases and J by 2 bases, with 7 bases left in between. This CDR3 is built from 12 residues. Looked up from germline, CDR1 is SNHLY and CDR2 is FYNNEI. The DNA of the CDR3 is TGTGCCAGCAGTACAGGGACCTACGAGCAGTACTTC. This gives the protein CASSTGTYEQYF.

The chain is built from TRBV23-1 and TRBJ2-7; D may be TRBD2 (5 bases). TRBV23-1 is annotated as an ORF whose role is uncertain. The CDR3 contains 15 residues. V was shortened by 8 bases and J by 5 bases, with 22 bases between the two germline ends. Written as DNA, the CDR3 is TGCGCCAGCCTATTGTCCGAGGGTGTGTCAAACGAGCAGTACTTC. Translated, it gives CASLLSEGVSNEQYF.

This chain joins TRBV4-3 and TRBJ2-7; 7 bases align to TRBD1. V shed 5 bases and J 6 bases; nucleotides not matched to a gene: 13. Germline V lookup: CDR1 LGHNA, CDR2 YSLEER. The CDR3 consists of 15 residues. For the CDR3, the DNA is TGCGCCAGCAGCTTCCACCGGGACAGCAGTGTCGAGCAGTACTTC. Its translation is CASSFHRDSSVEQYF.

V is TRBV6-6 and J is TRBJ2-7, with 9 positions matching TRBD1. J was trimmed by 3 bases and V by 2 bases; bases with no gene match: 5. Germline-derived CDR1 and CDR2 are MNHNY and SVGAGI (reference sequence). CDR3 length equals 15 residues. DNA for the CDR3: TGTGCCAGCAGTTACGCGCGGGACAGGGACTACGAGCAGTACTTC. Encoded protein: CASSYARDRDYEQYF.

The V gene is TRBV4-1, the J gene TRBJ1-6, with 8 bases that match TRBD1. The CDR3 has 16 amino acids. Germline assignment: CDR1 MGHRA and CDR2 YSYEKL. V was clipped by 0 bases and J by 9 bases; unmatched bases: 7. The CDR3 sequence: CASSQEEARGLSPLHF. CDR3 sequence (DNA): TGCGCCAGCAGCCAAGAAGAGGCCAGGGGGCTTTCACCCCTCCACTTT.

The chain links TRBV19 to TRBJ1-2; 9 bases are a match to TRBD1. After removal of 2 bases from V and 4 bases from J, the junction contained 11 bases not matched to a gene. Germline CDR1 LNHDA, CDR2 SQIVND (reference sequence). This CDR3 has 17 amino acids. CDR3 sequence (DNA): TGTGCCAGTAGTATAACCCATCTACAGGGGGCTGGCTATGGCTACACCTTC. Protein product: CASSITHLQGAGYGYTF.

The rearrangement joins TRBV7-9 to TRBJ2-1; 10 nucleotides agree with TRBD2. CDR1 is SEHNR, CDR2 FQNEAQ, per germline (reference sequence). The CDR3 runs 15 residues. V lost 7 bases to trimming and J lost 5 bases; unmatched junction nucleotides: 8. The CDR3 protein is CASIQTSGPHNEQFF. CDR3 nucleotide sequence: TGTGCCAGCATCCAGACTAGCGGGCCTCACAATGAGCAGTTCTTC.

This clone was seen just once. This chain uses TRBV7-9 with TRBJ1-1, with a weak D call TRBD1 (5 bases). V shed 5 bases and J shed 11 bases, with 18 bases lying between them. CDR1 SEHNR and CDR2 FQNEAQ come from the germline V gene (reference sequence). This CDR3 has 13 residues. The CDR3, as DNA: TGTGCCAGCAGCCCGCTTTTTACGCGGGGCGCTTTCTTT. Translated, it gives CASSPLFTRGAFF.

The chain has TRBV24-1 and TRBJ2-2; D perhaps matches TRBD2 (6 bases). The V gene lost 1 base and the J gene lost 4 bases, with 12 bases spanning the gap. CDR1 and CDR2 from the germline V gene are KGHDR and SFDVKD. CDR3 length: 16 amino acids. The CDR3 spells CATSDLVGSGTGELFF. The DNA for the CDR3 is TGTGCCACCAGTGATTTAGTCGGGAGCGGCACCGGGGAGCTGTTTTTT.

V is TRBV30 and J is TRBJ1-2; TRBD1 matches at 9 bases. Germline V lookup: CDR1 GTSNPN, CDR2 SVGIG (reference sequence). The CDR3 is 14 amino acids. V gave up 2 bases and J gave up 3 bases; unmatched junction bases: 4. This CDR3 reads CAWSPDRGYYGYTF. As DNA, the CDR3 is TGTGCCTGGAGTCCGGACAGGGGCTACTATGGCTACACCTTC. Complete variable domain (other parts from reference TRBV30 and TRBJ1-2): SQTIHQWPATLVQPVGSPLSLECTVEGTSNPNLYWYRQAAGRGLQLLFYSVGIGQISSEVPQNLSASRPQDRQFILSSKKLLLSDSGFYLCAWSPDRGYYGYTFGSGTRLTVV.

This sequence joins TRBV7-2 and TRBJ2-7, with 13 bases identical to TRBD2. V shed 4 bases, J shed 7 bases, and the junction held 10 bases outside the gene matches. CDR1 SGHTA and CDR2 FQGNSA come from the germline V gene. This CDR3 spans 16 amino acids. The CDR3 is CASSSRGTSGTGEQYF. CDR3 nucleotides: TGTGCCAGCAGCTCGAGGGGGACTAGCGGGACTGGGGAGCAGTACTTC. The full variable domain, its missing parts supplied by reference TRBV7-2 and TRBJ2-7, is GAGVSQSPSNKVTEKGKDVELRCDPISGHTALYWYRQSLGQGLEFLIYFQGNSAPDKSGLPSDRFSAERTGGSVSTLTIQRTQQEDSAVYLCASSSRGTSGTGEQYFGPGTRLTVT.

This clone was picked up one time. The V call is TRBV7-9, the J call TRBJ2-3, with D maybe TRBD2 (5 bases). The CDR3 runs 16 residues. V gave up 6 bases and J gave up 2 bases, with 18 bases separating them. Per the germline V gene, CDR1 is SEHNR and CDR2 is FQNEAQ (reference sequence). The CDR3 loop reads CASRVFQDSSTDTQYF. The CDR3 DNA sequence: TGTGCCAGCAGAGTATTTCAGGACTCCTCCACAGATACGCAGTATTTT.

This clone was recorded once. The J gene is TRBJ2-2, the V gene TRBV7-9; TRBD2 aligns across 8 bases. The CDR3 has 15 amino acids. The germline V gene has CDR1 SEHNR and CDR2 FQNEAQ (reference sequence). The junction had 9 bases not matched to a gene; V was cut back by 5 bases and J by 7 bases. CDR3 protein: CASSAPGLAGGELFF. The CDR3 DNA sequence: TGTGCCAGCAGCGCCCCCGGACTAGCAGGCGGGGAGCTGTTTTTT. Together with reference TRBV7-9 and TRBJ2-2, the CDR3 gives the full variable domain: DTGVSQNPRHKITKRGQNVTFRCDPISEHNRLYWYRQTLGQGPEFLTYFQNEAQLEKSRLLSDRFSAERPKGSFSTLEIQRTEQGDSAMYLCASSAPGLAGGELFFGEGSRLTVL.

A single count supports this clone. The chain uses TRBV7-2 and TRBJ1-1, with a tentative D call TRBD1 (5 bases). The CDR3 runs 13 residues. Trimming left V 4 bases short and J 6 bases short, with 12 bases between. Germline V gives CDR1 SGHTA, CDR2 FQGNSA. CDR3 in amino acids: CASSWDGGSEAFF. CDR3 bases: TGTGCCAGCAGCTGGGACGGGGGGTCTGAAGCTTTCTTT.

This clone was picked up one time. The chain joins TRBV30 to TRBJ1-5, with 7 bases aligning to TRBD1. The CDR3 has 14 amino acids. The germline V gene encodes CDR1 GTSNPN and CDR2 SVGIG (reference sequence). V shed 0 bases and J 5 bases; nucleotides not matched to a gene: 4. This chain's CDR3 is CAWSVQGTDQPQHF. CDR3 bases: TGTGCCTGGAGTGTACAGGGGACAGATCAGCCCCAGCATTTT.